This is a list of T cell receptor beta chains from one sample in a study of blood T cell repertoires in COVID-19. Produced via immunoSEQ multiplex PCR; TCRdb's table is partial and in-frame only. The sample includes over 110,000 clones, over 60% of them seen just once. The sample consisted of peripheral blood. These receptors came from a man older than 75 with acute or convalescent COVID-19. The CDR3 runs from the conserved cysteine through the conserved F or W.

TRBJ1-5	TRBV5-5	CASSLDVGRQPQHF
TRBJ1-5	TRBV4-3	CASSQETGGNQPQHF
TRBJ1-2	TRBV7-5	CARSWTGDCSGYTF
TRBJ2-1	TRBV9	CASSVEGGPHEQFF
TRBJ1-6	TRBV11-1	CASSRTGNNSPLHF
TRBJ2-7	TRBV4-2	CASSQGVGGLESSYEQYF
TRBJ1-1	TRBV18	CASSPITGFMNTEAFF
TRBJ2-1	TRBV9	CASSSGQIGYNEQFF
TRBJ2-7	TRBV4-1	CASSQAEDMASVSYEQYF
TRBJ2-3	TRBV4-1	CASSQDGTAADTQYF
TRBJ1-4	TRBV6-5	CASRGQGMVEKLFF
TRBJ2-7	TRBV2	CASRGTEHSYEQYF
TRBJ1-2	TRBV18	CASSPIIQQGDYGYTF
TRBJ2-5	TRBV5-4	CASLWAGEEETQYF
TRBJ2-5	TRBV5-8	CASSTGTGGEETQYF
TRBJ2-7	TRBV2	CASRAGSGVREQYF
TRBJ1-4	TRBV28	CASKRPGATNEKLFF
TRBJ2-1	TRBV29-1	CSVGRGYNEQFF
TRBJ2-7	TRBV2	CASRDRDNSYEQYF
TRBJ1-1	TRBV4-2	CASSQGPIRTGPKNTEAFF
TRBJ2-3	TRBV18	CASSPLAGVTDTQYF
TRBJ1-1	TRBV18	CASSSQEGEAFF
TRBJ2-1	TRBV6-1	CASSDSGTGKGFF
TRBJ1-1	TRBV2	CASRVGQMNTEAFF
TRBJ2-3	TRBV11-2	CASSLARGGYNTQYF
TRBJ2-7	TRBV7-6	CASSLENGQGGYEQYF
TRBJ1-5	TRBV7-9	CASSSAGRSNQPQHF
TRBJ1-3	TRBV7-3	CASSLEGSSGNTIYF
TRBJ1-1	TRBV7-3	CASSLSRVEAFF
TRBJ2-2	TRBV7-2	CASSLSQGGTGELFF
TRBJ2-3	TRBV15	CATSSNLQGDTQYF
TRBJ2-4	TRBV9	CASSVGTSGGINIQYF
TRBJ2-1	TRBV24-1	CAAQTSGGNNEQFF
TRBJ1-4	TRBV5-6	CASSSTTTGERNEKLFF
TRBJ2-7	TRBV6-5	CASSYSRDRVREQYF
TRBJ2-1	TRBV2	CARSRLGNEQFF
TRBJ1-6	TRBV5-6	CASSLRGSYNSPLHF
TRBJ1-6	TRBV19	CASTTGTGYNSPLHF
TRBJ1-1	TRBV5-4	CASSPGQWSTEAFF
TRBJ2-3	TRBV5-4	CASSRSGGEDTQYF
TRBJ1-6	TRBV27	CASTLTRVGSSYNSPLHF
TRBJ1-6	TRBV6-1	CASSEGAAGHSPLHF
TRBJ2-5	TRBV7-2	CASSFGTQETQYF
TRBJ2-7	TRBV12-3/TRBV12-4	CASSFRTDNPQYF
TRBJ1-1	TRBV4-3	CASSQDLNFGVNTEAFF
TRBJ2-1	TRBV6-5	CASSYGYSHNEQFF
TRBJ2-6	TRBV19	CASSIGGVNVLTF
TRBJ1-2	TRBV5-8	CASSFRQGAYGYTF